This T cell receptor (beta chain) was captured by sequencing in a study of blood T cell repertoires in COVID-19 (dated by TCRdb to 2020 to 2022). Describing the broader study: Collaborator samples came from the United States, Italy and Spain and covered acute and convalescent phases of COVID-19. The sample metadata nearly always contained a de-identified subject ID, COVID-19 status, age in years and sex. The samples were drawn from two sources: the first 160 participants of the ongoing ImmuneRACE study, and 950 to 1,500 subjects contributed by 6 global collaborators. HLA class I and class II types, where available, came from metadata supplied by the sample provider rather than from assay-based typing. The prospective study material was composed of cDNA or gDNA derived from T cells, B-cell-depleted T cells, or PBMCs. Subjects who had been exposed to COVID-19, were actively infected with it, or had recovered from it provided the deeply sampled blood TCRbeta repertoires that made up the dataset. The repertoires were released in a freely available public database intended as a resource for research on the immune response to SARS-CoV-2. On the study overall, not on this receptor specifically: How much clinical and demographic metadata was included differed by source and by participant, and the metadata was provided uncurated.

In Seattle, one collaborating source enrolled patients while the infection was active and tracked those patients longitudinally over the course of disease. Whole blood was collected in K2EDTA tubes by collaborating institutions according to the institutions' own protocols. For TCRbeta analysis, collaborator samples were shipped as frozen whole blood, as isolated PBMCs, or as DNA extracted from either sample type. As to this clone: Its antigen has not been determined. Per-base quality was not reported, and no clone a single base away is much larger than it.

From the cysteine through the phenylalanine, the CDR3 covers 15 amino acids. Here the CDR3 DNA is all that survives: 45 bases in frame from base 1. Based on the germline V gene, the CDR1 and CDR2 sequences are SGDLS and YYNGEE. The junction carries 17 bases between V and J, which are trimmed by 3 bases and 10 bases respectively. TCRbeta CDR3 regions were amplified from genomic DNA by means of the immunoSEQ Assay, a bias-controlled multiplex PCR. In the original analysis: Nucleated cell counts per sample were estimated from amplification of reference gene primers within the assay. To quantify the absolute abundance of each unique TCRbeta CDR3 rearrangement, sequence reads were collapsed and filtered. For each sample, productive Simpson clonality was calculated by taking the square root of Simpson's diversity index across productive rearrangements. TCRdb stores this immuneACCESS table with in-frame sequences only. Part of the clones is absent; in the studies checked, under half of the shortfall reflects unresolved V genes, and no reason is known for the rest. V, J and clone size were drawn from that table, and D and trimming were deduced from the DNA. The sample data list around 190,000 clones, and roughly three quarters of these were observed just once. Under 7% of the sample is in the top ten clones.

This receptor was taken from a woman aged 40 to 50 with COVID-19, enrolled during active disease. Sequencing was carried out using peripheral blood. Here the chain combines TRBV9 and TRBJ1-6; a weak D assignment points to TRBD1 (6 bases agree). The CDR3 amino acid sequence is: CASSALQGSNSPLHF. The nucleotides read TGTGCCAGCAGCGCCTTACAGGGTTCGAACTCACCCCTCCACTTT. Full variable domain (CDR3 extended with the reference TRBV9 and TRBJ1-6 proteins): DSGVTQTPKHLITATGQRVTLRCSPRSGDLSVYWYQQSLDQGLQFLIQYYNGEERAKGNILERFSAQQFPDLHSELNLSSLELGDSALYFCASSALQGSNSPLHFGNGTRLTVT.